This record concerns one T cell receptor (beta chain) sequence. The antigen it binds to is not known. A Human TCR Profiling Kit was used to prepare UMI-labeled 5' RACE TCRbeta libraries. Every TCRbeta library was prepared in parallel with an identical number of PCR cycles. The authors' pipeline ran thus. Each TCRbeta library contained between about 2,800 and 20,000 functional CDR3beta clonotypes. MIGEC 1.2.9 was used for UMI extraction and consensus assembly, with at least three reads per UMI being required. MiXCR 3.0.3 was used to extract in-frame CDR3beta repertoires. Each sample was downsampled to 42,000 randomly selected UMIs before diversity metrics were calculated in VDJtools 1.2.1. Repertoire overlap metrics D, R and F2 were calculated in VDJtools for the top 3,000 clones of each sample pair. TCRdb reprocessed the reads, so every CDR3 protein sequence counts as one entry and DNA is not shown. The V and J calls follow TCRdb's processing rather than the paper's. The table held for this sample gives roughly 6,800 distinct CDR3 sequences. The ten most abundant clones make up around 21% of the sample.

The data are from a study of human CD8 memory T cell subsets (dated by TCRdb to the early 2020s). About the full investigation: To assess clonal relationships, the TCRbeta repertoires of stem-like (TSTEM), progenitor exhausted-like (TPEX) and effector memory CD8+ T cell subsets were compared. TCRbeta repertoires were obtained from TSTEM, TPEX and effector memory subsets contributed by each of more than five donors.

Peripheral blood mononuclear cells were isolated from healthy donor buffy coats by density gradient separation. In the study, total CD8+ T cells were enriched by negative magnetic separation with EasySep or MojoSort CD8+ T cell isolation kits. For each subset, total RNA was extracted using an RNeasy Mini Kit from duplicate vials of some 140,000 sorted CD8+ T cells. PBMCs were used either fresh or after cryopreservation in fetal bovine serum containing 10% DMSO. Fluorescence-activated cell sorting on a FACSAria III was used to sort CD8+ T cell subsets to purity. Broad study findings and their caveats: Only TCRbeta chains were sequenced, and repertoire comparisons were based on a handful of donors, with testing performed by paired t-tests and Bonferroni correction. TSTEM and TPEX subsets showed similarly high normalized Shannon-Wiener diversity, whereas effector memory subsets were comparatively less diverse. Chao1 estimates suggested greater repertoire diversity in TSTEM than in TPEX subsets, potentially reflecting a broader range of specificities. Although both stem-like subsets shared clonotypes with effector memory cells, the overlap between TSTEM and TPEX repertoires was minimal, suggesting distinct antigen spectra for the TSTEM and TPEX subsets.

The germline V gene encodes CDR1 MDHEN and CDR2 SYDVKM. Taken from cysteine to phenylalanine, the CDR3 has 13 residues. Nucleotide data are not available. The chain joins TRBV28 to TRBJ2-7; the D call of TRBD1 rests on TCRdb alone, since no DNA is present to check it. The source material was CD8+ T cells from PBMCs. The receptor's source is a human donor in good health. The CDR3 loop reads CASSETTGNGQYF.